This T cell receptor beta chain was identified during a study of blood T cell repertoires in COVID-19 (dated by TCRdb to about 2020). Study-level background: Samples covering the acute and convalescent phases of COVID-19 were provided by collaborators in the United States, Italy and Spain. The prospective study material was composed of cDNA or gDNA derived from T cells, B-cell-depleted T cells, or PBMCs. Subjects who had been exposed to COVID-19, were actively infected with it, or had recovered from it provided the deeply sampled blood TCRbeta repertoires that made up the dataset. The repertoires were released in a freely available public database intended as a resource for research on the immune response to SARS-CoV-2. Samples were obtained from the ongoing ImmuneRACE study (first 160 participants) and from 1,254 subjects provided by 6 global collaborators. The sample metadata nearly always contained a de-identified subject ID, COVID-19 status, age in years and sex. Where available, HLA class I and class II types were taken from metadata supplied by the sample provider and were not determined by assay-based typing. Here is what the overall study found, with its caveats: The amount of clinical and demographic metadata varied by source and participant and was provided uncurated.

From the germline V gene, CDR1 is SGHAT and CDR2 is FQNNGV. From V the trimming removes 4 bases and from J it removes 7 bases, while the gene matches leave 11 bases of the junction unaccounted for. Spanning cysteine to phenylalanine, the CDR3 consists of 17 amino acids. Only the CDR3 DNA is retained, 51 bases long and in frame from the first base. In Seattle, one collaborating source enrolled patients while the infection was active and tracked those patients longitudinally over the course of disease. Each collaborating institution followed its own protocols to collect whole blood in K2EDTA tubes. For TCRbeta analysis, collaborator samples were shipped as frozen whole blood, as isolated PBMCs, or as DNA extracted from either sample type. TCRbeta CDR3 regions were amplified from genomic DNA using the immunoSEQ Assay, a bias-controlled multiplex PCR. As for the authors' bioinformatics: Within the assay, amplification of reference gene primers was used to estimate how many nucleated cells each sample contained. To quantify the absolute abundance of each unique TCRbeta CDR3 rearrangement, sequence reads were collapsed and filtered. For each sample, productive Simpson clonality was calculated as the square root of Simpson's diversity index across productive rearrangements. In TCRdb, the immuneACCESS table is reduced to in-frame sequences with V and J assigned. These tables do not hold every clone; where another copy was compared, an unresolved V gene accounts for under half, and the others remain unexplained. The V and J calls and clone size are taken from that table; D and trimming were inferred from the DNA. The sample table contains 390,000 or so clones; only one count was recorded for more than 70% of them. Approximately 3% of the sample lies in the top ten.

Comments on this clone: Its antigen specificity is not known. The sample holds no much larger clone one base away, and base qualities are not on file.

Input material: peripheral blood. The sequence joins TRBV11-2 to TRBJ2-2; the junction holds 11 bases that match TRBD2. The sequence came from a woman in her thirties with COVID-19, enrolled during active disease. The CDR3 region has the sequence CASSSPLAGGRNGELFF. The nucleotide sequence reads as follows: TGTGCCAGCAGCTCGCCCTTAGCGGGGGGGCGGAACGGGGAGCTGTTTTTT.